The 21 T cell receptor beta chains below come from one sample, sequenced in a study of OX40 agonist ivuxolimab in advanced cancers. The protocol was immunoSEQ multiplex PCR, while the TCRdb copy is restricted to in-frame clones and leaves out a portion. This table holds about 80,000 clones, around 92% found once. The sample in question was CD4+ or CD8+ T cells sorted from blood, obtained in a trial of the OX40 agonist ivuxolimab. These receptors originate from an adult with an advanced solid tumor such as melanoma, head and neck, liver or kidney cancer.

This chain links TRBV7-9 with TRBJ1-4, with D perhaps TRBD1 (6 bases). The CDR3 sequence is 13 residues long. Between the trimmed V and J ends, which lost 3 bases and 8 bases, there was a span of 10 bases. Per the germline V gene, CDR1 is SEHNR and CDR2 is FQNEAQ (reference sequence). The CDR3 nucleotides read TGTGCCAGCAGCTTTACAGGGCCCGAAAAACTGTTTTTT. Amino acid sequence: CASSFTGPEKLFF.

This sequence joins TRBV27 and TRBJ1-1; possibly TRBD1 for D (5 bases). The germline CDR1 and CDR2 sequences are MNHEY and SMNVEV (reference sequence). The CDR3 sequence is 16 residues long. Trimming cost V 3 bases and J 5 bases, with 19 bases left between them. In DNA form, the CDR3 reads TGTGCCAGCAGTTTGGTCGGATTTTCGGGACTAACTGAAGCTTTCTTT. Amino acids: CASSLVGFSGLTEAFF.

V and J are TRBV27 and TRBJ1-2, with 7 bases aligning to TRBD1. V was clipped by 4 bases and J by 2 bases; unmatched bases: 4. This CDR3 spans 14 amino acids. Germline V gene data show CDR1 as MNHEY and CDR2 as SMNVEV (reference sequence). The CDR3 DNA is TGTGCCAGCAGTTCCCTGACAGGGAACTATGGCTACACCTTC. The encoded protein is CASSSLTGNYGYTF.

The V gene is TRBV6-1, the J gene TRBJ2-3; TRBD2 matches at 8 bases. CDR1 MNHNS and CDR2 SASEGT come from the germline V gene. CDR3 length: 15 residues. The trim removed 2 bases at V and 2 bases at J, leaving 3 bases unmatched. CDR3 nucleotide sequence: TGTGCCAGCAGTGAAAGCGGGGGCCCCACAGATACGCAGTATTTT. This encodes CASSESGGPTDTQYF.

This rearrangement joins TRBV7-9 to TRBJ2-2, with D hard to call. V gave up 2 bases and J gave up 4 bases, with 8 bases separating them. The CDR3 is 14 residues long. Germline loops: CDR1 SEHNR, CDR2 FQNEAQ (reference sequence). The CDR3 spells CASSLIMGTGELFF. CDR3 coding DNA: TGTGCCAGCAGCTTAATAATGGGCACCGGGGAGCTGTTTTTT.

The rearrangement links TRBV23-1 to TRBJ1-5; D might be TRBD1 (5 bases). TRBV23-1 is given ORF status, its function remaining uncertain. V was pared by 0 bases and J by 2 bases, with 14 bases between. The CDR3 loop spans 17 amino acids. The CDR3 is CASSQSGQGACNQPQHF. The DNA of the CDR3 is TGCGCCAGCAGTCAATCGGGCCAGGGTGCTTGCAATCAGCCCCAGCATTTT.

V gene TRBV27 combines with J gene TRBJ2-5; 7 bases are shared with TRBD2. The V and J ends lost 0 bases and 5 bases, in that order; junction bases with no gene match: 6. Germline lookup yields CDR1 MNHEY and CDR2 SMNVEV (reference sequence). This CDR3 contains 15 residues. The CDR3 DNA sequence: TGTGCCAGCAGTTTATCTCCTCGGGGAGGGGAGACCCAGTACTTC. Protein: CASSLSPRGGETQYF.

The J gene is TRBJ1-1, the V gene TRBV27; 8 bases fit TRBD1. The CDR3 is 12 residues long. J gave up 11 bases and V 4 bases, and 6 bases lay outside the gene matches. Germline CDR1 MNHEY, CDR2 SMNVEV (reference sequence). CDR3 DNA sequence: TGTGCCAGCAGTTCGGACAGGGTTGAGGCTTTCTTT. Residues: CASSSDRVEAFF.

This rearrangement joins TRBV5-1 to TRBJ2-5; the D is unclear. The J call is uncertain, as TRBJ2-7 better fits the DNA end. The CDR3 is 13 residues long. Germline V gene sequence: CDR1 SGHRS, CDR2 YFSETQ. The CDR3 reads CASSLGVSYEQYF. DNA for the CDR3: TGCGCCAGCAGCTTGGGGGTGTCCTACGAGCAGTACTTC.

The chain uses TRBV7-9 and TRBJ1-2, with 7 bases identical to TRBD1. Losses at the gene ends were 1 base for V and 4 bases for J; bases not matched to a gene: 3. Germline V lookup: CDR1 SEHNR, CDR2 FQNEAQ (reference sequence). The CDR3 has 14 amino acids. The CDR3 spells CASSLEGGGYGYTF. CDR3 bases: TGTGCCAGCAGCTTAGAAGGGGGCGGCTATGGCTACACCTTC.

Written as DNA, the CDR3 is TGTGCCACACAACGGGAAAATGAGCAGTTCTTC. It is translated as CATQRENEQFF. The chain links TRBV6-6 to TRBJ2-1, with D perhaps matching TRBD2 (5 bases). CDR1 is MNHNY and CDR2 is SVGAGI in the germline V gene (reference sequence). There are 11 residues in the CDR3. V was trimmed by 10 bases and J by 7 bases, leaving 11 bases between them.

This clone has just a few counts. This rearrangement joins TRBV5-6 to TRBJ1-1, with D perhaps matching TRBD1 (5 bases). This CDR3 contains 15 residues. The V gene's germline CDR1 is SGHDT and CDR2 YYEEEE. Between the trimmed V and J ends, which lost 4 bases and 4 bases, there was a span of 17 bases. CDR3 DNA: TGTGCCAGCAGCCCGGTGGGGCGGGGGGGCACTGAAGCTTTCTTT. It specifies CASSPVGRGGTEAFF.

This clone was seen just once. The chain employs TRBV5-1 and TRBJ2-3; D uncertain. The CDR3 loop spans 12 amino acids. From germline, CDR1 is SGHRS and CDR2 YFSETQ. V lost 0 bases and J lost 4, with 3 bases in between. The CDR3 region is CASSLAPDTQYF. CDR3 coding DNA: TGCGCCAGCAGCTTGGCCCCAGATACGCAGTATTTT.

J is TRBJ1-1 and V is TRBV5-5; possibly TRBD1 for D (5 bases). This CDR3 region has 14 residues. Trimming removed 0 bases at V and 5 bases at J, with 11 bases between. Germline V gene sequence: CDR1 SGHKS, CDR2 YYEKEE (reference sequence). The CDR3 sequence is CASSLGQGGTEAFF. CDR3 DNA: TGTGCCAGCAGCTTGGGGCAGGGTGGGACTGAAGCTTTCTTT.

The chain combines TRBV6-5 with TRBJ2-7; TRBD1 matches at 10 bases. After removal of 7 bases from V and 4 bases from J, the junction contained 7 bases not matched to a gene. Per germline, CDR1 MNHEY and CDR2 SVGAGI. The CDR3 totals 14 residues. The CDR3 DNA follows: TGTGCCAGCATCCCAAGACAGGGGGCATACGAGCAGTACTTC. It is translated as CASIPRQGAYEQYF.

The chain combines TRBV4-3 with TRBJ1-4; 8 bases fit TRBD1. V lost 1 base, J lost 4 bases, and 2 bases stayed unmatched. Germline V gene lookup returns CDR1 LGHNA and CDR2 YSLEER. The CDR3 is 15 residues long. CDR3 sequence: CASSQGTGNNEKLFF. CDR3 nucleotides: TGCGCCAGCAGCCAAGGGACAGGGAATAATGAAAAACTGTTTTTT.

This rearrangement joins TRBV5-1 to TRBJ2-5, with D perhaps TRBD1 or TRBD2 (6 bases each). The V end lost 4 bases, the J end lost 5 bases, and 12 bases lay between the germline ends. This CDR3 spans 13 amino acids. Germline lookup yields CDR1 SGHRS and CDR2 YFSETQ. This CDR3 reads CASSVEGGETQYF. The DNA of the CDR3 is TGCGCCAGCAGCGTGGAAGGGGGGGAGACCCAGTACTTC.

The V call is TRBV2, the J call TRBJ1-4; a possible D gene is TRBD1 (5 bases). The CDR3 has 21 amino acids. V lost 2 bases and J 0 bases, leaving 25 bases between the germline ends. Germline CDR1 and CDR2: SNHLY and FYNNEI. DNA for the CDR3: TGTGCCAGCAGTGAAAGGTGGGGCCTTAGACAAGCCCTCGCAACTAATGAAAAACTGTTTTTT. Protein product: CASSERWGLRQALATNEKLFF.

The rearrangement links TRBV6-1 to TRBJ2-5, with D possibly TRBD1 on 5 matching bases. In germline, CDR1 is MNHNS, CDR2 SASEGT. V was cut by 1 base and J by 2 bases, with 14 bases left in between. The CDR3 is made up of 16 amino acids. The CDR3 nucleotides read TGTGCCAGCAGTGAAGGCAGGGCGTATGGTCAAGAGACCCAGTACTTC. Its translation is CASSEGRAYGQETQYF.

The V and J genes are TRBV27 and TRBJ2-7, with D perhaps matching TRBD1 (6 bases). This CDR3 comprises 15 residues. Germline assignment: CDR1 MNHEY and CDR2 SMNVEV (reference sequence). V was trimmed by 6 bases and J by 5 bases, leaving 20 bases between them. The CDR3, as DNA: TGTGCCAGCAGCTCCCTCGGCAGGGGATTTGACGAGCAGTACTTC. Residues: CASSSLGRGFDEQYF.

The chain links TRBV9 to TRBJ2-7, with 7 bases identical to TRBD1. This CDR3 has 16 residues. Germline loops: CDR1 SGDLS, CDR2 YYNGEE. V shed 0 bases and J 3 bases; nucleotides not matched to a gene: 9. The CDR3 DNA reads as TGTGCCAGCAGCGTAGCTACCCGACAGGGTAACTACGAGCAGTACTTC. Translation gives CASSVATRQGNYEQYF. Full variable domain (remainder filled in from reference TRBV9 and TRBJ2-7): DSGVTQTPKHLITATGQRVTLRCSPRSGDLSVYWYQQSLDQGLQFLIQYYNGEERAKGNILERFSAQQFPDLHSELNLSSLELGDSALYFCASSVATRQGNYEQYFGPGTRLTVT.